Below, one TCR beta chain is given with its context. No antigen is known for it. These data are taken from a study of beta chain features in type 1 diabetes. Study observations and caveats: In every one of the four CD4+ subsets, TCRB CDR3s were moderately but significantly shorter in Type 1 diabetes patients.

Sequenced material consisted of expressed TCRB transcripts (all of the isolated RNA was reverse transcribed). Sequencing used immunoSEQ multiplex PCR; TCRdb keeps in-frame clones, though not all of them. The sample has about 370,000 clones; over 8.5% are singletons. Specimen: central memory CD4+ T cells from blood. The receptor was derived from a man aged 30 to 39 with type 1 diabetes.

CDR3 residues: CASSQDSQRAYEQYF. Here the CDR3 DNA reads TGCGCCAGCAGCCAAGATAGTCAGAGAGCCTACGAGCAGTACTTC. The chain is built from TRBV4-1 and TRBJ2-7; D is undetermined. V shed 0 bases and J shed 2 bases, with 11 bases lying between them. The CDR3 length is 15 residues. CDR1 is MGHRA, CDR2 YSYEKL, per germline.